The T cell receptor beta chain under discussion was sequenced for a study of siplizumab effects on memory and regulatory T cells. Study background: Mixed lymphocyte reactions were performed as paired cultures containing siplizumab at around 1 ug/mL or no drug. Study-level results: Memory cells that were CD4+ and unstimulated gave rise to alloreactive sequences, which siplizumab significantly reduced.

TCRdb's copy holds only in-frame clones and misses some; the assay was immunoSEQ multiplex PCR. The sample includes over 15,000 clones, over 45% of them seen just once. Responder and stimulator cells in the mixed lymphocyte reaction were cultured together for around six days at 37°C. Stimulators were PBMCs that bore Violet Dye, mixed 1:1 with responder PBMCs labelled with CFSE. This clone was counted only a few times. Its antigen is as yet unknown. V was trimmed by 2 bases and J by 0 bases, leaving 7 bases between them. This CDR3 comprises 15 residues. Germline-derived CDR1 and CDR2 are MNHNY and SVGAGI (reference sequence).

The sample consisted of CFSE-low (dividing) CD4+ T cells sorted from an allogeneic mixed lymphocyte reaction. This chain links TRBV6-6 with TRBJ1-4; D gene uncertain. This receptor was taken from a human donor in good health; the cells came from an allogeneic mixed lymphocyte reaction. CDR3 residues: CASSYDPTTNEKLFF. DNA of the CDR3: TGTGCCAGCAGTTACGATCCAACAACTAATGAAAAACTGTTTTTT.